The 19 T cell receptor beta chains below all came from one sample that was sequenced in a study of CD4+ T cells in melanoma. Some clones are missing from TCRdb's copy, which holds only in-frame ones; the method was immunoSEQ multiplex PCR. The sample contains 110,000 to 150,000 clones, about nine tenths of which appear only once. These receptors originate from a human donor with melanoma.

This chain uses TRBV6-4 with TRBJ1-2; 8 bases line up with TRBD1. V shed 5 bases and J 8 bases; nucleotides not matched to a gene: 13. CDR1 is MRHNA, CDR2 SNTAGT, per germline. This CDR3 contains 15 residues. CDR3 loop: CASSTDGTGHGGYTF. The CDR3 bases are TGTGCCAGCAGTACCGACGGGACAGGTCATGGCGGCTACACCTTC.

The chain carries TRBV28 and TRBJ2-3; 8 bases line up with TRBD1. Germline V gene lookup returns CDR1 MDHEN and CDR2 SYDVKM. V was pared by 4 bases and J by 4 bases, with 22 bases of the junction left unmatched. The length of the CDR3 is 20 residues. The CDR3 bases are TGTGCCAGCAGTTCGTGGACAGGGCGAGGCGTTTTTAATGTGGCAGATACGCAGTATTTT. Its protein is CASSSWTGRGVFNVADTQYF.

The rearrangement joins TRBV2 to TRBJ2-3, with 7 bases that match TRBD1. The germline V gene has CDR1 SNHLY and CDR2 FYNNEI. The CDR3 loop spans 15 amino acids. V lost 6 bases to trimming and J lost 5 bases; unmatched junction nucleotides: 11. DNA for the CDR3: TGTGCCAGCAGCTGGTGGAGGACAGGTAAAGATACGCAGTATTTT. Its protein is CASSWWRTGKDTQYF. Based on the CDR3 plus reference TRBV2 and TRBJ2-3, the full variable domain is EPEVTQTPSHQVTQMGQEVILRCVPISNHLYFYWYRQILGQKVEFLVSFYNNEISEKSEIFDDQFSVERPDGSNFTLKIRSTKLEDSAMYFCASSWWRTGKDTQYFGPGTRLTVL.

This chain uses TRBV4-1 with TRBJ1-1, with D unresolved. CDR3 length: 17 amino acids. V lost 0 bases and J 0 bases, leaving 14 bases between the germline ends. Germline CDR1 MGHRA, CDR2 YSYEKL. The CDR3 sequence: CASSQDRSGPLNTEAFF. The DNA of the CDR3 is TGCGCCAGCAGCCAAGATCGGTCCGGGCCGTTGAACACTGAAGCTTTCTTT.

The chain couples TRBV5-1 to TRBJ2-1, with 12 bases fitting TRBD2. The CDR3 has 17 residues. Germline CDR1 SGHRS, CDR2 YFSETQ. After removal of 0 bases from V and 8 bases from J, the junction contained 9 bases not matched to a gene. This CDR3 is CASSLGTSGARRHEQFF. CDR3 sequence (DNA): TGCGCCAGCAGCTTGGGGACTAGCGGGGCCCGGCGGCATGAGCAGTTCTTC.

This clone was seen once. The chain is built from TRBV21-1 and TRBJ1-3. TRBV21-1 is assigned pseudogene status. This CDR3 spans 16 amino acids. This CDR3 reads CASTKGNQGSGNTIYF. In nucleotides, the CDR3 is TGTGCCAGCACCAAGGGGAACCAAGGGTCTGGAAACACCATATATTTT.

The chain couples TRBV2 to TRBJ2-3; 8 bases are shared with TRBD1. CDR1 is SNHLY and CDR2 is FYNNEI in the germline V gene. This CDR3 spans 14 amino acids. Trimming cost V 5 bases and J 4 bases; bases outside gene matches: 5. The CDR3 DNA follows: TGTGCCAGCAGTTTTCAGGGGGCGGCAGATACGCAGTATTTT. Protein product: CASSFQGAADTQYF.

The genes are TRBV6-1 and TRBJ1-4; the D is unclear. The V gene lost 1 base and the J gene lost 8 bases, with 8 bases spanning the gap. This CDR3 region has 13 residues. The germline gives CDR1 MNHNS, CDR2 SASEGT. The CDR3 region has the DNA TGTGCCAGCAGTGAAGTTCAGGAGGAAAAACTGTTTTTT. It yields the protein CASSEVQEEKLFF.

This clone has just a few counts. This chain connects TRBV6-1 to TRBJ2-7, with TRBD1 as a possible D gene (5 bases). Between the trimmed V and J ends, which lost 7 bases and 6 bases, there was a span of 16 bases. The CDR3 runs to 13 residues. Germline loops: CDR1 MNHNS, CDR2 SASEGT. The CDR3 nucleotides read TGTGCCAGCACCCCCAGGGCCAGACCCGAGCAGTACTTC. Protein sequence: CASTPRARPEQYF.

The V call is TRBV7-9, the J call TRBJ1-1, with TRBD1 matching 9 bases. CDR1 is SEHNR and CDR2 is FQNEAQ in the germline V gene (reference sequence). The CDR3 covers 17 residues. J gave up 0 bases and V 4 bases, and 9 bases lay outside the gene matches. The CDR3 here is CASSSIGQGYLNTEAFF. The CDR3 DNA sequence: TGTGCCAGCAGCTCAATCGGACAGGGGTATTTGAACACTGAAGCTTTCTTT.

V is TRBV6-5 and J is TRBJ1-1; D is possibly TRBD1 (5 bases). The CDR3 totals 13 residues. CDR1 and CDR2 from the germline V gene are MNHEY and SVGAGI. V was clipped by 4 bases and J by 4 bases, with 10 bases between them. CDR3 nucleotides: TGTGCCAGCAGTTCCTATGGGGGCACTGAAGCTTTCTTT. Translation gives CASSSYGGTEAFF.

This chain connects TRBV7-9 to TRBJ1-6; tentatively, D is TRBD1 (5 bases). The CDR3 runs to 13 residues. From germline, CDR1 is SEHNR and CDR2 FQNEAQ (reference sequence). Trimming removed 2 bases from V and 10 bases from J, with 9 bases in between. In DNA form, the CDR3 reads TGTGCCAGCAGCTTAATTCAGGGATCACCCCTCCACTTT. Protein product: CASSLIQGSPLHF.

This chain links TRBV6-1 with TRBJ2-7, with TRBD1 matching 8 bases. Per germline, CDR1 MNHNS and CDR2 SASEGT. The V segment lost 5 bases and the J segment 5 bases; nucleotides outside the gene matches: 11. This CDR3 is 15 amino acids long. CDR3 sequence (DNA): TGTGCCAGCAGTAGACCGTCAGGGGGCCGCGACGAGCAGTACTTC. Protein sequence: CASSRPSGGRDEQYF.

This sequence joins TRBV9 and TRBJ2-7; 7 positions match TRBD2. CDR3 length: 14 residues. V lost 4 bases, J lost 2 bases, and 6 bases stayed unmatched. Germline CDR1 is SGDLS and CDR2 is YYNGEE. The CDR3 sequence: CASSTSGVAYEQYF. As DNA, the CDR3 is TGTGCCAGCAGCACCAGCGGGGTAGCCTACGAGCAGTACTTC.

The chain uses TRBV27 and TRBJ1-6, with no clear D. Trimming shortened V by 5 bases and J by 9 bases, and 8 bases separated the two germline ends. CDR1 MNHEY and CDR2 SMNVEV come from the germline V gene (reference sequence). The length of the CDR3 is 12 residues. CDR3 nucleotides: TGTGCCAGCAGTAAAGTATCTTCACCCCTCCACTTT. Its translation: CASSKVSSPLHF.

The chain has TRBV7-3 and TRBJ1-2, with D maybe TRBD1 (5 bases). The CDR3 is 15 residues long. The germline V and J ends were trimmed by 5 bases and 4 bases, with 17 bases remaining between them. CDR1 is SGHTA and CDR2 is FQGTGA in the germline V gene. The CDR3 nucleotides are TGTGCCAGCAGCCCAGGACACCCGCCGGGCTATGGCTACACCTTC. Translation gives CASSPGHPPGYGYTF.

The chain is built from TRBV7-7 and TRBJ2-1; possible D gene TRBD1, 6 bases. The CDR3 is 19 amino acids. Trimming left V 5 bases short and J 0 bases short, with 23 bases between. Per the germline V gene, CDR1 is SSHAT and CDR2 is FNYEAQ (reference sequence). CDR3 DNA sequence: TGTGCCAGCAGCCAAAACCCCCCAGGGGCCGAGGGCTCCTACAATGAGCAGTTCTTC. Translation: CASSQNPPGAEGSYNEQFF.

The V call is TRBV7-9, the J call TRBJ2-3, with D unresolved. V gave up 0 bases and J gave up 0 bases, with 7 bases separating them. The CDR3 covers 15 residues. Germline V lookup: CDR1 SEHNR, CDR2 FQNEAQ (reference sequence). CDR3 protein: CASSLARPSTDTQYF. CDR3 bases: TGTGCCAGCAGCTTAGCCCGTCCTAGCACAGATACGCAGTATTTT.

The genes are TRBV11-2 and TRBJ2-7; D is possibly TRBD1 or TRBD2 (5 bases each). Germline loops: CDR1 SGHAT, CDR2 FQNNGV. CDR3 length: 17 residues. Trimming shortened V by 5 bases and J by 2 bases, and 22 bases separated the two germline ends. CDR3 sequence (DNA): TGTGCCAGCAGCCGAAAGGGAGTGGGGGATTGGACCTACGAGCAGTACTTC. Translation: CASSRKGVGDWTYEQYF.